This is a list of T cell receptor beta chains from one sample in a study of cytomegalovirus exposure and HLA in healthy donors. Profiling relied on immunoSEQ multiplex PCR, and the TCRdb table lists in-frame clones only, not all of them. The table has some 150,000 clones, 60% to 80% seen once. What was sequenced was PBMCs. Receptors originate from a man younger than 45 in good health and CMV-seropositive. The CDR3 runs from the conserved cysteine through the conserved F or W. The D gene is left open where the match is weak. The size entry is marked missing in some rows and otherwise reads once, few, many or a size class.

.	.	TRBV19	TRBJ2-3	TGTGCCAGTAGTATAAGGGGGGGGCTTTCAGATACGCAGTATTTT	CASSIRGGLSDTQYF
TRBD1	.	TRBV11-2	TRBJ2-1	TGTGCCAGCAGCTTAGCAGGGGGCGATGAGCAGTTCTTC	CASSLAGGDEQFF
TRBD1	.	TRBV13	TRBJ2-7	TGTGCCAGCAGCTTAACAGGGGCCCACGAGCAGTACTTC	CASSLTGAHEQYF
TRBD1	.	TRBV29-1	TRBJ2-7	TGCAGCGTTGGGGACAGGGACGCTTTTCAGCAGTACTTC	CSVGDRDAFQQYF
TRBD1	.	TRBV6-1	TRBJ2-5	TGTGCCAGCAGTGAAGGAGGACAGGGAGGAGGAGAGACCCAGTACTTC	CASSEGGQGGGETQYF
TRBD1	.	TRBV5-1	TRBJ2-2	TGCGCCAGCAGCGTTGCCGGGACAGAACTCACCGGGGAGCTGTTTTTT	CASSVAGTELTGELFF
TRBD1	.	TRBV25-1	TRBJ2-3	TGTGCCAGCAGTGAATCAAGGACAGGGGCGACAGATACGCAGTATTTT	CASSESRTGATDTQYF
.	.	TRBV19	TRBJ2-2	TGTGCCAGTAGTCCTGACCCCGGGGGCGGGGAGCTGTTTTTT	CASSPDPGGGELFF
TRBD1	.	TRBV10-3	TRBJ1-5	TGTGCCATCAGTGAGCAAGGACAGGGGTTAGGTCAGCCCCAGCATTTT	CAISEQGQGLGQPQHF
TRBD1	.	TRBV5-1	TRBJ2-1	TGCGCCAGCAGCTCCACGACGGGACAGGGGGCCAATGAGCAGTTCTTC	CASSSTTGQGANEQFF
.	.	TRBV5-1	TRBJ2-7	TGCGCCAGCAGCTTGGACTTCTACGAGCAGTACTTC	CASSLDFYEQYF
.	.	TRBV10-3	TRBJ1-1	TGTGCCATCAGTGATCATTCAGGGAACACTGAAGCTTTCTTT	CAISDHSGNTEAFF
.	.	TRBV28	TRBJ2-6	TGTGCCAGCAGGCGACAGTTCTCTGGGGCCAACGTCCTGACTTTC	CASRRQFSGANVLTF
.	.	TRBV28	TRBJ1-2	TGTGCCAGCATAGGTTCGTCTAGGCCTCGGAGGGGCTACACCTTC	CASIGSSRPRRGYTF
TRBD1	.	TRBV27	TRBJ2-7	TGTGCCAGCAGTCCGGGACAGGGGGACCGTCTCGACGAGCAGTACTTC	CASSPGQGDRLDEQYF
.	.	TRBV12-5	TRBJ1-1	TGTGCTAGTGGTTCGCCCAGGAACACTGAAGCTTTCTTT	CASGSPRNTEAFF
.	.	TRBV28	TRBJ1-5	TGTGCCAGCAGTTTAAACCGGGACTTCCCAAGCCAGCCCCAGCATTTT	CASSLNRDFPSQPQHF
.	.	TRBV5-4	TRBJ2-7	TGTGCCAGCAGCGACCCGAGCGCGACAGAAGAGCAGTACTTC	CASSDPSATEEQYF
.	once	TRBV5-1	TRBJ2-7	TGCGCCAGCAGCTTGGGGACAGACAGCTCCTACGAGCAGTACTTC	CASSLGTDSSYEQYF
TRBD1	.	TRBV4-1	TRBJ1-3	TGCGCCAGCAGCCAGGCCCGGGACAGGAGAAACTCTGGAAACACCATATATTTT	CASSQARDRRNSGNTIYF
.	.	TRBV13	TRBJ2-1	TGTGCCAGCACCGGAGGGACCTCCTACAATGAGCAGTTCTTC	CASTGGTSYNEQFF
TRBD2	.	TRBV7-2	TRBJ2-2	TGTGCCAGCAGCGCCGTAAGCGGGGGGGCGGGCACCGGGGAGCTGTTTTTT	CASSAVSGGAGTGELFF
.	.	TRBV11-3	TRBJ2-1	TGTGCCAGCAGCTTAGGAGGAGCCTACAATGAGCAGTTCTTC	CASSLGGAYNEQFF
TRBD2	once	TRBV6-6	TRBJ2-1	TGTGCCAGCAGTTACTTGCGGGGGGGAATCGAGCAGTTCTTC	CASSYLRGGIEQFF
TRBD1	.	TRBV7-6	TRBJ2-7	TGTGCCAGCAGCTTAGCTAGGGACAGGGGGTACGAGCAGTACTTC	CASSLARDRGYEQYF
TRBD2	.	TRBV2	TRBJ2-3	TGTGCCAGCAGTGTTCCCGGCGGGGGGGCTACAGATACGCAGTATTTT	CASSVPGGGATDTQYF
.	.	TRBV28	TRBJ2-5	TGTGCCAGCGGGGGGAACCAAGAGACCCAGTACTTC	CASGGNQETQYF
TRBD1	.	TRBV30	TRBJ1-5	TGTGCCTGGAGTCAAAATACAGGGGCGCAGCCCCAGCATTTT	CAWSQNTGAQPQHF
.	.	TRBV7-2	TRBJ2-7	TGTGCCAGCAGCTTAACGGAGAAAACCCTTTGGAACGAGCAGTACTTC	CASSLTEKTLWNEQYF
TRBD1	once	TRBV5-1	TRBJ1-2	TGCGCCAGCAGCTTGGCCGGACAGGGGGCGGCGGGCTACACCTTC	CASSLAGQGAAGYTF
.	.	TRBV2	TRBJ2-2	TGTGCCAGCAGTGGCGATGGGGGCATAAACACCGGGGAGCTGTTTTTT	CASSGDGGINTGELFF
TRBD1	few	TRBV5-6	TRBJ2-1	TGTGCCAGCAGCTCTTACCACCGGGACAGGGACTACAATGAGCAGTTCTTC	CASSSYHRDRDYNEQFF
.	.	TRBV5-1	TRBJ1-5	TGCGCCAGCAGCTTGACGGGAGACTCTAGCAATCAGCCCCAGCATTTT	CASSLTGDSSNQPQHF
TRBD2	.	TRBV11-2	TRBJ2-7	TGTGCCAGCAGCCACCCCCAGCGGGGGGGCAGCTACGAGCAGTACTTC	CASSHPQRGGSYEQYF
.	.	TRBV4-3	TRBJ1-1	TGCGCCAGCAGCCAAGATGACAGACGAGCTGAAGCTTTCTTT	CASSQDDRRAEAFF
.	.	TRBV15	TRBJ2-5	TGTGCCACCAGCAGACTAAAGGGCGGTCAGGGGGAGACCCAGTACTTC	CATSRLKGGQGETQYF
TRBD2	.	TRBV19	TRBJ2-3	TGTGCCAGTAGCCTCCTAGCGGGGGGCGTCACAGATACGCAGTATTTT	CASSLLAGGVTDTQYF
.	.	TRBV7-7	TRBJ2-7	TGTGCCAGCAGCCCCGGTCACCTCTCCTACGAGCAGTACTTC	CASSPGHLSYEQYF
.	.	TRBV7-9	TRBJ1-2	TGTGCCAGCAGTCGACAGACCCCCTATGGCTACACCTTC	CASSRQTPYGYTF
TRBD2	once	TRBV5-6	TRBJ2-5	TGTGCCAGCAGCCTGGATCTAGCGGGGGGTGAGACCCAGTACTTC	CASSLDLAGGETQYF
TRBD1	once	TRBV7-2	TRBJ2-5	TGTGCCAGCAGCTTAGGGTGGGGACAGGGGGTCCGGGTGGAGACCCAGTACTTC	CASSLGWGQGVRVETQYF
TRBD2	once	TRBV7-2	TRBJ2-3	TGTGCCAGCAGCCTTTGGGCGGGGGACACAGATACGCAGTATTTT	CASSLWAGDTDTQYF
TRBD1	.	TRBV10-3	TRBJ2-4	TGTGCCATCAGCACAGGGGGCCTCGCCAAAAACATTCAGTACTTC	CAISTGGLAKNIQYF
.	.	TRBV9	TRBJ2-2	TGTGCCAGCAGCGTAGAGGGACATGGGGCCACCGGGGAGCTGTTTTTT	CASSVEGHGATGELFF
TRBD1	.	TRBV11-1	TRBJ2-7	TGTGCCAGCAGCTTCACAGGGGCCTACGAGCAGTACTTC	CASSFTGAYEQYF
TRBD1	.	TRBV25-1	TRBJ1-3	TGTGCCAGCAGTTCACCCGGGACAGGGGTTCTACGAAACACCATATATTTT	CASSSPGTGVLRNTIYF
.	.	TRBV19	TRBJ1-6	TGTGCCAGTAGTGAGTGGGGAGATAATTCACCCCTCCACTTT	CASSEWGDNSPLHF
TRBD1	once	TRBV27	TRBJ2-1	TGTGCCATCCGGACAGGGGAATGGAATGAGCAGTTCTTC	CAIRTGEWNEQFF
.	.	TRBV28	TRBJ1-1	TGTGCCAGCAGTTGGGGGCGAGGGGGTGAGGCTTTCTTT	CASSWGRGGEAFF
TRBD2	.	TRBV11-2	TRBJ2-3	TGTGCCAGCAGCTTAGGAGCGGGGGGCACTAGCACAGATACGCAGTATTTT	CASSLGAGGTSTDTQYF
.	.	TRBV30	TRBJ2-2	TGTGCCTGGGGACTGGGACACAACACCGGGGAGCTGTTTTTT	CAWGLGHNTGELFF
TRBD1	.	TRBV28	TRBJ1-4	TGTGCCAGCAGAAGACAGGGGCCAACTAATGAAAAACTGTTTTTT	CASRRQGPTNEKLFF
.	.	TRBV6-4	TRBJ1-3	TGTGCCAGCACTGGACAACTCTCTGGAAACACCATATATTTT	CASTGQLSGNTIYF